A single sample is the source of the 9 T cell receptor beta chains below, sequenced in a study of a mutant IDH1 vaccine in newly diagnosed glioma. Data came from immunoSEQ multiplex PCR; TCRdb stores just in-frame clones and leaves some out. The sample contains some 87,000 clones, 80% of which appear only once. Indicated time point: baseline, week 1 (first vaccination visit). Treatment noted: pre-vaccination baseline after standard-of-care therapy. Sequenced here: PBMCs, sampled from a glioma patient treated with radiotherapy, temozolomide or both. The receptors come from a man between 40 and 49 years old with glioma.

The chain combines TRBV7-9 with TRBJ2-3; the D call may be TRBD1 or TRBD2 (6 bases each). From germline, CDR1 is SEHNR and CDR2 FQNEAQ (reference sequence). The CDR3 spans 13 residues. V was clipped by 2 bases and J by 4 bases, with 7 bases between them. The CDR3 protein is CASSLRGADTQYF. Written as DNA, the CDR3 is TGTGCCAGCAGCTTAAGGGGGGCAGATACGCAGTATTTT.

The rearrangement joins TRBV15 to TRBJ2-7; a weak D match, TRBD1 (6 bases). The CDR3 consists of 14 residues. V shed 0 bases and J shed 5 bases, with 11 bases lying between them. Germline lookup yields CDR1 LNHNV and CDR2 YYDKDF (reference sequence). CDR3 sequence reads: CATSRDFGGHEQYF. For the CDR3, the DNA is TGTGCCACCAGCAGAGATTTTGGGGGCCACGAGCAGTACTTC.

The chain couples TRBV9 to TRBJ2-7, with D tentatively TRBD1 or TRBD2 (5 bases each). The germline V gene has CDR1 SGDLS and CDR2 YYNGEE. CDR3 length: 14 residues. V was pared by 4 bases and J by 4 bases, with 15 bases between. The CDR3 sequence: CASSPGPKTYEQYF. The CDR3 DNA reads as TGTGCCAGCAGCCCGGGACCAAAAACTTACGAGCAGTACTTC.

The rearrangement uses TRBV4-3 and TRBJ2-7; the match to TRBD2 covers 10 bases. Germline V gene lookup returns CDR1 LGHNA and CDR2 YSLEER. Unmatched junction bases numbered 3, after V lost 1 base and J lost 3 bases. The CDR3 length is 15 residues. The CDR3 sequence: CASSQGLAGVYEQYF. The CDR3 DNA is TGCGCCAGCAGCCAAGGGCTAGCGGGAGTCTACGAGCAGTACTTC.

The J gene is TRBJ2-4, the V gene TRBV11-2, with 8 bases that match TRBD1. This CDR3 comprises 14 residues. The junction had 8 bases not matched to a gene; V was cut back by 4 bases and J by 9 bases. CDR1 and CDR2 (germline): SGHAT, FQNNGV. The CDR3: CASSSQGAQGIQYF. The CDR3 DNA reads TGTGCCAGCAGCTCCCAGGGGGCGCAGGGCATTCAGTACTTC.

The sample holds a few counts of this clone. The sample has other DNA sequences that encode this CDR3 too. The chain recombines TRBV5-1 with TRBJ2-7; D is undetermined. Trimming left V 0 bases short and J 4 bases short, with 2 bases between. In germline, CDR1 is SGHRS, CDR2 YFSETQ. There are 11 residues in the CDR3. CDR3 nucleotides: TGCGCCAGCAGCTTGGGTTACGAGCAGTACTTC. Its translation: CASSLGYEQYF.

V and J are TRBV9 and TRBJ1-1, with D possibly TRBD1 on 5 matching bases. V lost 4 bases and J 2 bases, leaving 15 bases between the germline ends. This CDR3 is 15 amino acids long. Germline values: CDR1 SGDLS, CDR2 YYNGEE. The CDR3 reads CASSPTGRQNTEAFF. The CDR3 DNA follows: TGTGCCAGCAGCCCCACGGGACGGCAAAACACTGAAGCTTTCTTT.

The gene calls are TRBV4-1 and TRBJ1-2; D gene unclear. CDR3 length equals 15 residues. Germline V lookup: CDR1 MGHRA, CDR2 YSYEKL. V was cut by 0 bases and J by 13 bases, with 21 bases left in between. CDR3 loop: CASSQDRETPNGCTF. Here the CDR3 DNA reads TGCGCCAGCAGCCAAGATAGGGAGACCCCAAACGGGTGCACCTTC.

The chain uses TRBV5-1 and TRBJ2-7; 7 bases match TRBD1. V lost 3 bases and J lost 3; bases outside the gene matches: 9. The CDR3 has 15 amino acids. Germline CDR1 and CDR2: SGHRS and YFSETQ. The CDR3 nucleotides read TGCGCCAGCAGCTCGGACGGGACAGTCTTCTACGAGCAGTACTTC. This codes for CASSSDGTVFYEQYF.